This is a list of T cell receptor beta chains from one sample in a study of cytotoxic CD8 clonotypes in ibrutinib-treated CLL. Measured with immunoSEQ multiplex PCR; TCRdb has only the in-frame clones, and not every one. The sample shows about 30,000 clones, 57% of them seen only once. Sample: PBMCs, taken before ibrutinib treatment. Source of these receptors: a human donor with chronic lymphocytic leukemia. Both conserved end residues are part of each CDR3. Fields, in order: V gene, CDR3 length, clone size, D gene, J gene, CDR3 DNA, CDR3 protein. A D gene is named only where the DNA matches it firmly. Where a row states a size, it is once, few, many or the class of an expanded clone; other rows omit it.

>TRBV15|14|-|TRBD2|TRBJ2-3
TGTGCCACCAGCAGTCGAGCGGGGGCCGATACGCAGTATTTT
CATSSRAGADTQYF
>TRBV19|17|-|TRBD1|TRBJ1-2
TGTGCCAGTCGCGGTCGTGGCGGGACAGGGGCGGAAGATGGCTACACCTTC
CASRGRGGTGAEDGYTF
>TRBV2|15|few|TRBD1|TRBJ1-5
TGTGCCAGCAGTAGCGACAGGGGGCTCGGTCAGCCCCAGCATTTT
CASSSDRGLGQPQHF
>TRBV7-9|16|-|-|TRBJ1-1
TGTGCCAGCAGCTCCCAATGGGGGGGCCCGAACACTGAAGCTTTCTTT
CASSSQWGGPNTEAFF
>TRBV7-2|17|-|-|TRBJ2-3
TGTGCCAGCAGCCCAGGGGTCGGCGGGGCCTCCACAGATACGCAGTATTTT
CASSPGVGGASTDTQYF
>TRBV5-4|13|-|-|TRBJ1-1
TGTGCCAGCAGCTTTTCAGGAGGGGTTGAAGCTTTCTTT
CASSFSGGVEAFF
>TRBV7-2|13|once|-|TRBJ1-2
TGTGCCAGCAGCTTAGGGGGCAACTATGGCTACACCTTC
CASSLGGNYGYTF
>TRBV2|15|few|-|TRBJ2-2
TGTGCCAGCAATACCCAAGGGTTCAACACCGGGGAGCTGTTTTTT
CASNTQGFNTGELFF
>TRBV27|17|-|-|TRBJ2-7
TGTGCCAGCAGCCCCTGGGGGCTAGCGGACCACTCCTACGAGCAGTACTTC
CASSPWGLADHSYEQYF
>TRBV4-1|15|-|-|TRBJ2-1
TGCGCCAGCAGCCAAGTTCAGGGGTGGTTCAATGAGCAGTTCTTC
CASSQVQGWFNEQFF
>TRBV4-1|15|once|TRBD1|TRBJ2-5
TGCGCCAGCAGCCAAGATGGGACAGGGGAGGAGACCCAGTACTTC
CASSQDGTGEETQYF
>TRBV7-6|15|once|TRBD2|TRBJ2-1
TGTGCCAGCAGCTCGGGACTAGCATTAGAAAATGAGCAGTTCTTC
CASSSGLALENEQFF
>TRBV5-4|15|few|TRBD1|TRBJ1-4
TGTGCCAGCAGTGAGAATAGGGGGCTTAATGAAAAACTGTTTTTT
CASSENRGLNEKLFF
>TRBV2|12|-|TRBD1|TRBJ1-4
TGTGCCAGCAGCGAAAGGACAGGGTGGAGGTTTTTT
CASSERTGWRFF
>TRBV4-1|16|once|TRBD1|TRBJ2-2
TGCGCCAGCAGCCGCTTGGGACAGGGGAACACCGGGGAGCTGTTTTTT
CASSRLGQGNTGELFF
>TRBV13|15|-|TRBD2|TRBJ2-5
TGTGCCAGCAGCTTCTCTAGCGGAGTGGAGGAGACCCAGTACTTC
CASSFSSGVEETQYF
>TRBV29-1|16|few|-|TRBJ1-2
TGCAGCGTTGAAGGTTTTGGTACAGGGAGGAGCGGCGGCTACACCTTC
CSVEGFGTGRSGGYTF
>TRBV7-9|15|-|-|TRBJ2-1
TGTGCCAGCAGGAAGCAGGCAGGCTCCTACAATGAGCAGTTCTTC
CASRKQAGSYNEQFF
>TRBV19|14|-|-|TRBJ1-4
TGTGCCAGTAGTATAGACCAAAACGGGGAAAAACTGTTTTTT
CASSIDQNGEKLFF
>TRBV5-1|15|once|-|TRBJ2-7
TGCGCCAGCAGCTTGGAGGCTAGCTGGGTCTACGAGCAGTACTTC
CASSLEASWVYEQYF
>TRBV6-6|13|-|TRBD2|TRBJ2-7
TGTGCCAGCCGCGGGGGGAACTCCTACGAGCAGTACTTC
CASRGGNSYEQYF
>TRBV7-9|14|-|TRBD1|TRBJ1-2
TGTGCCAGCAGGGACAGGGGGTATCTTGGTGGCTACACCTTC
CASRDRGYLGGYTF
>TRBV7-7|15|few|-|TRBJ2-3
TGTGCCAGCAGCTTAGGGACAGCGTCGCAAGATACGCAGTATTTT
CASSLGTASQDTQYF
>TRBV18|14|-|-|TRBJ2-1
TGTGCCAGCTCTTTGAAAGGCAGGGGTAATGAGCAGTTCTTC
CASSLKGRGNEQFF
>TRBV27|11|-|-|TRBJ1-1
TGTGCCAGCAGTTTCGGGACCGAAGCTTTCTTT
CASSFGTEAFF
>TRBV4-1|14|-|TRBD1|TRBJ2-7
TGCGCCAGCAGCCTTCCGGGACAGCCCCCCGAGCAGTACTTC
CASSLPGQPPEQYF
>TRBV13|15|-|-|TRBJ2-7
TGTGCCAGCAGCTTAGGGGTCCGGATAACCTACGAGCAGTACTTC
CASSLGVRITYEQYF
>TRBV29-1|14|few|-|TRBJ1-4
TGCAGCGTTCGGACCCATGAAGCCTATGAAAAACTGTTTTTT
CSVRTHEAYEKLFF
>TRBV9|15|-|TRBD2|TRBJ2-3
TGTGCCAGCAGCCGGGGCGGGGGAGCCACAGATACGCAGTATTTT
CASSRGGGATDTQYF
>TRBV2|15|-|-|TRBJ1-2
TGTGCCAGCAGTGCCTGGGGGGGCGCAGGCTATGGCTACACCTTC
CASSAWGGAGYGYTF
>TRBV19|14|-|-|TRBJ2-1
TGTGCCACTAAGGACACCCAATTGGACAATGAGCAGTTCTTC
CATKDTQLDNEQFF
>TRBV5-1|16|-|-|TRBJ2-2
TGCGCCAGCAGCTTGGGAGCTTGGGTGGACACCGGGGAGCTGTTTTTT
CASSLGAWVDTGELFF
>TRBV19|14|few|-|TRBJ1-5
TGTGCCTCCCAGGGACATTATAGCAATCAGCCCCAGCATTTT
CASQGHYSNQPQHF
>TRBV6-5|12|few|-|TRBJ1-1
TGTGCCAGCTTCAACTGGGCAGGTGAAGCTTTCTTT
CASFNWAGEAFF
>TRBV7-8|13|few|TRBD1|TRBJ1-2
TGTGCCAGCAGCCCGTGGGACAGGGCTGGCTACACCTTC
CASSPWDRAGYTF
>TRBV7-2|16|-|TRBD1|TRBJ1-5
TGTGCCAGCAGCTTAGTGGGACAGGCGACTAATCAGCCCCAGCATTTT
CASSLVGQATNQPQHF
>TRBV13|14|-|-|TRBJ1-1
TGTGCCAGCAGCTTAGGCCTGATGAACACTGAAGCTTTCTTT
CASSLGLMNTEAFF
>TRBV18|16|medium-sized|-|TRBJ1-4
TGTGCCAGCTCACCGAGGTCTGGCGTAACTAATGAAAAACTGTTTTTT
CASSPRSGVTNEKLFF
>TRBV29-1|14|-|TRBD2|TRBJ2-2
TGCAGCGTCACTGGGACTAACTCTCCTCGGGAGCTGTTTTTT
CSVTGTNSPRELFF
>TRBV28|15|-|-|TRBJ2-7
TGTGCCAGCAGCTTCACCGGGACCACATACTACGAGCAGTACTTC
CASSFTGTTYYEQYF
>TRBV15|13|few|-|TRBJ1-6
TGTGCCACCAGCGTGCAGGGCTATTCACCCCTCCACTTT
CATSVQGYSPLHF
>TRBV7-3|16|-|-|TRBJ1-4
TGTGCCAGCAGCTTAGTCCCGGGGTCAACTAATGAAAAACTGTTTTTT
CASSLVPGSTNEKLFF
>TRBV7-2|15|once|TRBD2|TRBJ2-2
TGTGCCAGCAGCTTAGCTAGCGGGAGCTCCGGGGAGCTGTTTTTT
CASSLASGSSGELFF
>TRBV2|18|-|-|TRBJ2-1
TGTGCCAGCAGTGAATGGGGACCGGGACTCAGCTCCTACAATGAGCAGTTCTTC
CASSEWGPGLSSYNEQFF
>TRBV19|14|-|-|TRBJ1-4
TGTGCCAGTAGTATTGATGCAACTAATGAAAAACTGTTTTTT
CASSIDATNEKLFF
>TRBV6-6|14|medium-sized|TRBD2|TRBJ2-2
TGTGCCAGCAGAAGACCGGGGGGAACCGGGGAGCTGTTTTTT
CASRRPGGTGELFF
>TRBV10-3|14|-|TRBD1|TRBJ1-2
TGTGCCATCAGTGAGGGGACAGGGGTGAATGGCTACACCTTC
CAISEGTGVNGYTF
>TRBV5-4|12|-|-|TRBJ2-7
TGTGCCAGCAGAATTTGGGGGGCCGAGCAGTACTTC
CASRIWGAEQYF
>TRBV29-1|12|few|-|TRBJ1-4
TGCAGCGTTTCCCAGGGTGGGGAAAAACTGTTTTTT
CSVSQGGEKLFF
>TRBV7-8|13|-|-|TRBJ2-5
TGTGCCAGCATTTCCAGATCCCAAGAGACCCAGTACTTC
CASISRSQETQYF
>TRBV18|14|once|-|TRBJ2-1
TGTGCCAGCTCACCAGGGGACAAACGAAATGAGCAGTTCTTC
CASSPGDKRNEQFF
>TRBV7-8|16|-|TRBD1|TRBJ1-6
TGTGCCAGCAGCTTAGACAACAGGGGGAATAATTCACCCCTCCACTTT
CASSLDNRGNNSPLHF
>TRBV28|15|-|TRBD2|TRBJ2-3
TGTGCCAGCAGTTTACCTAGCGGGTTAACAGATACGCAGTATTTT
CASSLPSGLTDTQYF
>TRBV10-1|12|once|-|TRBJ1-6
TGCGCCAGCAGTGCAGGGAATTCACCCCTCCACTTT
CASSAGNSPLHF
>TRBV6-5|15|-|TRBD2|TRBJ2-1
TGTGCCAGCAGTTACCGGACTAGCGGGAGGGGTGAGCAGTTCTTC
CASSYRTSGRGEQFF
>TRBV4-1|17|-|TRBD1|TRBJ2-1
TGCGCCAGCAGCCATGAACAGGGGCGAAGCTCCTACAATGAGCAGTTCTTC
CASSHEQGRSSYNEQFF
>TRBV7-3|14|medium-sized|-|TRBJ2-3
TGTGCCAGCAGCACAGGGATGAGCACAGATACGCAGTATTTT
CASSTGMSTDTQYF
>TRBV5-1|14|-|-|TRBJ2-5
TGCGCCAGCAGCTCCGCGACGTCTGGGGAGACCCAGTACTTC
CASSSATSGETQYF